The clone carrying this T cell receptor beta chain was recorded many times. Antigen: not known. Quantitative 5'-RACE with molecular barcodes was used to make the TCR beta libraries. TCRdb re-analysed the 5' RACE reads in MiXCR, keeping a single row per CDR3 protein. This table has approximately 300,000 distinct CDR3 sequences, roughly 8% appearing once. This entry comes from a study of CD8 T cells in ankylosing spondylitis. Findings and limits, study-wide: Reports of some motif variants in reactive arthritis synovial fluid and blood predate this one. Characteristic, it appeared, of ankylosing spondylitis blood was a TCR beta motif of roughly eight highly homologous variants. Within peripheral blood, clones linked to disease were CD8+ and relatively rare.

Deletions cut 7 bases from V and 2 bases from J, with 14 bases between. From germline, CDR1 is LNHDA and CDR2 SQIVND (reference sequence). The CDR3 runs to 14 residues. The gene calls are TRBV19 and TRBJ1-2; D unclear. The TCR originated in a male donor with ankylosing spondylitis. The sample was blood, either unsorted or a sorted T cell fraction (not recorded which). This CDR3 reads CASTPPGINYGYTF. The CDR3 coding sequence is TGTGCCAGTACCCCACCGGGGATCAACTATGGCTACACCTTC.